These 29 T cell receptor beta chains were all obtained from the same sample, sequenced in a study of shared clonotypes between healthy human individuals. TCRdb keeps only in-frame clones here, not all; method: immunoSEQ multiplex PCR. The sample has around 600,000 clones, around 95% seen once. Cells designated naive CD8 were CD45RO-negative and were positively selected for CCR7, with terminally differentiated effector memory CD45RA+ cells excluded. The source material was naive CD8+ T cells sorted from blood. The receptors were sampled from a woman in her 30s in good health.

V gene TRBV15 combines with J gene TRBJ2-2, with 11 nucleotides matching TRBD2. V lost 9 bases to trimming and J lost 5 bases; unmatched junction nucleotides: 5. Per germline, CDR1 LNHNV and CDR2 YYDKDF (reference sequence). The CDR3 is 14 amino acids. The CDR3 bases are TGTGCCACTGCCGGGACTAGCGGTACCGGGGAGCTGTTTTTT. This codes for CATAGTSGTGELFF.

This clone was found once. This chain links TRBV19 with TRBJ2-7; perhaps TRBD2 as D (5 bases). The V and J ends lost 3 bases and 0 bases respectively, with 18 bases between them. The germline V gene has CDR1 LNHDA and CDR2 SQIVND (reference sequence). The CDR3 is made up of 17 amino acids. The CDR3 DNA reads as TGTGCCAGTAGTATGGCCCCCAGCGGCCTTGGCTCCTACGAGCAGTACTTC. Translation gives CASSMAPSGLGSYEQYF.

The chain employs TRBV27 and TRBJ2-7; 9 bases fit TRBD2. Germline lookup yields CDR1 MNHEY and CDR2 SMNVEV (reference sequence). There are 15 residues in the CDR3. With 3 bases clipped from V and 4 bases from J, the junction kept 7 bases outside the gene matches. The CDR3, as DNA: TGTGCCAGCAGTTTGGCGACTAGCGGTAGATACGAGCAGTACTTC. Translation: CASSLATSGRYEQYF.

This chain joins TRBV4-2 and TRBJ2-2; 10 bases are shared with TRBD2. V lost 6 bases, J lost 0 bases, and 7 bases stayed unmatched. The germline V gene has CDR1 LGHNA and CDR2 YNFKEQ. The CDR3 covers 17 residues. The CDR3 sequence: CASRPGTSATNTGELFF. The CDR3 region has the DNA TGTGCCAGCAGACCCGGGACTAGCGCTACGAACACCGGGGAGCTGTTTTTT.

V gene TRBV28 combines with J gene TRBJ2-5; possibly TRBD2 for D (6 bases). The CDR3 contains 15 residues. Germline V CDR1 and CDR2: MDHEN, SYDVKM. V was pared by 4 bases and J by 1 base, with 13 bases between. This chain's CDR3 is CASSSQEGLQETQYF. The CDR3 bases are TGTGCCAGCAGTTCGCAGGAGGGGCTCCAAGAGACCCAGTACTTC.

CDR3 region: CASSPGTGALNQPQHF. The CDR3 nucleotides read TGCGCCAGCAGCCCCGGGACAGGGGCCCTCAATCAGCCCCAGCATTTT. This chain links TRBV5-1 with TRBJ1-5; 10 bases line up with TRBD1. Germline CDR1 reads SGHRS; CDR2 reads YFSETQ. CDR3 length: 16 residues. After removal of 4 bases from V and 3 bases from J, the junction contained 7 bases not matched to a gene.

This sequence joins TRBV5-4 and TRBJ1-1; possible D gene TRBD1, 6 bases. CDR1 and CDR2 (germline): SGHNT, YYREEE (reference sequence). Deletions cut 5 bases from V and 6 bases from J, with 14 bases between. The CDR3 consists of 13 residues. The CDR3: CASSPGGPSEAFF. The DNA for the CDR3 is TGTGCCAGCAGTCCCGGGGGCCCCTCTGAAGCTTTCTTT.

J is TRBJ2-3 and V is TRBV29-1; the D gene is possibly TRBD2 (6 bases). The V end lost 4 bases, the J end lost 0 bases, and 11 bases lay between the germline ends. Germline lookup yields CDR1 SQVTM and CDR2 ANQGSEA. The CDR3 has 14 amino acids. CDR3 coding DNA: TGCAGCGTTGTTGGGGCGGGAAGCACAGATACGCAGTATTTT. This translates into CSVVGAGSTDTQYF.

The rearrangement uses TRBV30 and TRBJ1-2; 8 positions match TRBD1. This CDR3 spans 16 amino acids. V dropped 0 bases and J dropped 6; count of bases not matched to a gene: 12. Germline V gene data show CDR1 as GTSNPN and CDR2 as SVGIG (reference sequence). CDR3 protein: CAWSVLAGGTPNGYTF. The CDR3 region has the DNA TGTGCCTGGAGTGTACTCGCAGGGGGCACCCCTAATGGCTACACCTTC.

The CDR3: CASSLDTKELYGYTF. The CDR3 coding sequence is TGTGCCAGCAGCTTAGACACAAAGGAACTCTATGGCTACACCTTC. V usage is TRBV7-9 and J usage is TRBJ1-2; D gene unclear. The V gene's germline CDR1 is SEHNR and CDR2 FQNEAQ (reference sequence). Trimming stripped 1 base from V and 4 bases from J, with 13 bases between. CDR3 size: 15 residues.

The chain carries TRBV21-1 and TRBJ1-2. TRBV21-1 is shown as a pseudogene. CDR3 length: 12 residues. The CDR3 DNA reads as TGTGCCAGCAGCAATAAGGACTATGGCTACACCTTC. Its translation: CASSNKDYGYTF.

The chain has TRBV28 and TRBJ1-2; 7 nucleotides agree with TRBD1. CDR1 is MDHEN, CDR2 SYDVKM, per germline. CDR3 length: 17 residues. Trimming removed 2 bases from V and 5 bases from J; junction bases left unmatched: 14. The CDR3 DNA follows: TGTGCCAGCAGTTTAGAGACAGGGCGGGCTCTGGGTTATGGCTACACCTTC. Its translation: CASSLETGRALGYGYTF.

The V and J genes are TRBV27 and TRBJ1-4; D is unresolved. Trimming cost V 11 bases and J 1 base, with 8 bases left between them. CDR1 is MNHEY and CDR2 is SMNVEV in the germline V gene (reference sequence). The length of the CDR3 is 12 residues. CDR3 region: CAGFVTNEKLFF. The CDR3 DNA sequence: TGTGCCGGCTTCGTAACTAATGAAAAACTGTTTTTT. The whole variable domain, remainder taken from reference TRBV27 and TRBJ1-4, is EAQVTQNPRYLITVTGKKLTVTCSQNMNHEYMSWYRQDPGLGLRQIYYSMNVEVTDKGDVPEGYKVSRKEKRNFPLILESPSPNQTSLYFCAGFVTNEKLFFGSGTQLSVL.

The chain is built from TRBV5-1 and TRBJ2-7; possibly TRBD2 for D (5 bases). The CDR3 length is 11 residues. Deletions cut 4 bases from V and 9 bases from J, with 11 bases between. From germline, CDR1 is SGHRS and CDR2 YFSETQ. In DNA, the CDR3 is TGCGCCAGCAGCAACACCGCGGGGCAGTACTTC. This translates into CASSNTAGQYF.

This rearrangement joins TRBV19 to TRBJ1-5; D is perhaps TRBD1 (6 bases). The CDR3 loop spans 16 amino acids. Trimming removed 1 base at V and 0 bases at J, with 10 bases between. Per the germline V gene, CDR1 is LNHDA and CDR2 is SQIVND (reference sequence). In DNA form, the CDR3 reads TGTGCCAGTAGTATAGGGGCAGGGGCTAGCAATCAGCCCCAGCATTTT. Its translation is CASSIGAGASNQPQHF.

The chain uses TRBV19 and TRBJ2-7, with 9 bases aligning to TRBD2. CDR3 length equals 15 residues. The junction had 11 bases not matched to a gene; V was cut back by 4 bases and J by 7 bases. CDR1 is LNHDA and CDR2 is SQIVND in the germline V gene (reference sequence). The CDR3 DNA reads TGTGCCAGTAGTACTACCCCCGGGACTAGCAGAGAGCAGTACTTC. Its translation: CASSTTPGTSREQYF.

The count of this clone is one. This chain uses TRBV15 with TRBJ2-7, with TRBD2 matching 11 bases. The V gene's germline CDR1 is LNHNV and CDR2 YYDKDF (reference sequence). This CDR3 is 15 amino acids long. V dropped 0 bases and J dropped 7; count of bases not matched to a gene: 5. The CDR3 DNA is TGTGCCACCAGCAGAGATCTAGCGGGAGGAGATGAGCAGTACTTC. Its protein product is CATSRDLAGGDEQYF.

This rearrangement joins TRBV11-3 to TRBJ1-1; no clear D. Deletions cut 0 bases from V and 5 bases from J, with 22 bases between. The germline V gene encodes CDR1 SGHNT and CDR2 YENEEA. CDR3 size: 18 residues. This chain's CDR3 is CASSLDYTWTLPRTEAFF. DNA of the CDR3: TGTGCCAGCAGCTTAGATTATACTTGGACGCTCCCGAGGACTGAAGCTTTCTTT.

The chain links TRBV21-1 to TRBJ2-1; the listed D gene, TRBD2, was not tested against the DNA. TRBV21-1 is labeled a pseudogene. CDR3 length: 16 residues. CDR3 sequence (DNA): TGTGCCAGCAGCACCCCACCGGGTCCCTTAGCTACTGAGCAGTTCTTC. It encodes CASSTPPGPLATEQFF.

The chain has TRBV5-1 and TRBJ2-3, with 7 bases that match TRBD1. The CDR3 length is 15 residues. Looked up from germline, CDR1 is SGHRS and CDR2 is YFSETQ. The trim removed 3 bases at V and 5 bases at J, leaving 9 bases unmatched. The CDR3 is CASSSQEQGVDTQYF. In nucleotides, the CDR3 is TGCGCCAGCAGCTCACAGGAGCAGGGGGTAGATACGCAGTATTTT. The variable domain in full, with the rest retrieved from reference TRBV5-1 and TRBJ2-3, is KAGVTQTPRYLIKTRGQQVTLSCSPISGHRSVSWYQQTPGQGLQFLFEYFSETQRNKGNFPGRFSGRQFSNSRSEMNVSTLELGDSALYLCASSSQEQGVDTQYFGPGTRLTVL.

The chain uses TRBV5-1 and TRBJ2-1, with a weak D call TRBD1 (5 bases). With 0 bases removed from V and 1 base from J, the gap between germline ends came to 11 bases. CDR1 and CDR2 (germline): SGHRS, YFSETQ. This CDR3 region has 16 residues. The CDR3 DNA follows: TGCGCCAGCAGCTTGGACAGGTCCTTATCCTACAATGAGCAGTTCTTC. It yields the protein CASSLDRSLSYNEQFF. Drawing the rest from reference TRBV5-1 and TRBJ2-1, the complete variable domain is KAGVTQTPRYLIKTRGQQVTLSCSPISGHRSVSWYQQTPGQGLQFLFEYFSETQRNKGNFPGRFSGRQFSNSRSEMNVSTLELGDSALYLCASSLDRSLSYNEQFFGPGTRLTVL.

CDR3 protein: CASSPPTQPGAPDGYTF. The CDR3 nucleotides are TGTGCCAGCAGTCCACCTACGCAACCGGGGGCACCGGACGGCTACACCTTC. The rearrangement links TRBV28 to TRBJ1-2, with D possibly being TRBD1 (6 bases). The CDR3 spans 17 residues. Germline CDR1 is MDHEN and CDR2 is SYDVKM. V shed 5 bases and J shed 8 bases, with 27 bases lying between them.

The V call is TRBV7-8, the J call TRBJ2-3; 9 positions match TRBD2. After removal of 5 bases from V and 4 bases from J, the junction contained 7 bases not matched to a gene. This CDR3 contains 15 residues. Germline V gives CDR1 SGHVS, CDR2 FQNEAQ. The DNA of the CDR3 is TGTGCCAGCAGCATCCCCGGGACTAGCCCAGATACGCAGTATTTT. Encoded protein: CASSIPGTSPDTQYF.

This sequence joins TRBV5-1 and TRBJ2-7; 12 bases are a match to TRBD2. J lost 0 bases, V lost 3 bases, and 4 bases had no gene match. The CDR3 runs 16 residues. CDR1 and CDR2 from the germline V gene are SGHRS and YFSETQ. CDR3 nucleotide sequence: TGCGCCAGCAGCTGGACTAGCGGGGCCTACTCCTACGAGCAGTACTTC. This translates into CASSWTSGAYSYEQYF.

In this sample, this clone turned up once. The chain carries TRBV29-1 and TRBJ2-4; 11 bases are shared with TRBD2. Losses at the gene ends were 7 bases for V and 0 bases for J; bases not matched to a gene: 5. The CDR3 extends over 15 amino acids. Germline assignment: CDR1 SQVTM and CDR2 ANQGSEA. CDR3 nucleotide sequence: TGCAGCGCAAAGACTAGCGGGATAGCCAAAAACATTCAGTACTTC. Translating gives CSAKTSGIAKNIQYF.

This sequence joins TRBV7-3 and TRBJ2-3; 9 nucleotides match TRBD2. The germline gives CDR1 SGHTA, CDR2 FQGTGA. CDR3 length: 18 amino acids. V trimming: 3 bases; J trimming: 3 bases; junction bases outside the gene matches: 13. The CDR3 loop reads CASSFLVAGAKGTDTQYF. The CDR3, as DNA: TGTGCCAGCAGCTTCTTGGTAGCGGGAGCGAAAGGAACAGATACGCAGTATTTT.

The V gene is TRBV18, the J gene TRBJ1-1; D remains ambiguous. This CDR3 is 12 amino acids long. Germline loops: CDR1 KGHSH, CDR2 LQKENI. Deletions cut 6 bases from V and 4 bases from J, with 9 bases between. Here the CDR3 reads CASSTYGTEAFF. The CDR3 coding sequence is TGTGCCAGCTCTACTTACGGCACTGAAGCTTTCTTT.

V usage is TRBV27 and J usage is TRBJ1-2; D remains ambiguous. The CDR3 has 13 residues. Trimming removed 2 bases at V and 4 bases at J, with 8 bases between. Germline values: CDR1 MNHEY, CDR2 SMNVEV (reference sequence). For the CDR3, the DNA is TGTGCCAGCAGTTTAAATGGGTTCTATGGCTACACCTTC. Protein sequence: CASSLNGFYGYTF.

This chain links TRBV27 with TRBJ1-1, with D possibly TRBD1 on 6 matching bases. The CDR3 is 17 amino acids. V was trimmed by 5 bases and J by 0 bases, leaving 19 bases between them. Germline V gene data show CDR1 as MNHEY and CDR2 as SMNVEV (reference sequence). Here the CDR3 reads CASSPLQGAGMNTEAFF. CDR3 coding DNA: TGTGCCAGCAGTCCTTTACAGGGAGCCGGCATGAACACTGAAGCTTTCTTT.